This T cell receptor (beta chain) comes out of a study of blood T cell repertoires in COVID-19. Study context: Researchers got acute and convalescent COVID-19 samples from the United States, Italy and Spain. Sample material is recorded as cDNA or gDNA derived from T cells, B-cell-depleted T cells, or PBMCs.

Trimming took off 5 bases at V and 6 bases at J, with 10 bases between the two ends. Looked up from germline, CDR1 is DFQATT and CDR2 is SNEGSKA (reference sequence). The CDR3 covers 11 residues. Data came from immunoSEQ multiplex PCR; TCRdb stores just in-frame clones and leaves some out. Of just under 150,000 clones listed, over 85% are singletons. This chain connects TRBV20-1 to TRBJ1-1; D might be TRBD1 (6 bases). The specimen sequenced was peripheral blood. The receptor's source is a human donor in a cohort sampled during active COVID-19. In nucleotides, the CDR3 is TGCAGTGCTCCGGACAGAGCTGAAGCTTTCTTT. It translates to CSAPDRAEAFF.